This T cell receptor (beta chain) emerged from a study of regulatory T cells in long-lasting Graves disease. CDR3 regions were amplified by Arm-PCR using iRepertoire HTBI primers to build TCR beta libraries. Via MiXCR, TCRdb re-called the multiplex PCR reads, giving one row per CDR3 protein. The sample carries 200,000 to 250,000 distinct CDR3 sequences, around a fifth recorded once. Time point meaning: newly diagnosed GD, antithyroid drugs for less than 3 months. Preparation of the TCR library used RNA extracted from PBMCs. Study results and limitations: Among the persistent patients, approximately 2,900 public clonotypes were shared, more than the 966 shared among new patients.

This clonotype was seen many times. Antigen unknown. The J segment lost 2 bases and the V segment lost 2 bases, leaving 6 bases of the junction unmatched. CDR1 is DFQATT, CDR2 SNEGSKA, per germline (reference sequence). The CDR3 spans 14 residues. These data were also filed under a second study, of T cells in Graves' hyperthyroidism and ophthalmopathy. From that report: Used for diagnoses were clinical symptoms, serum thyroxine and TRAb, thyroid ultrasound and orbital computed tomography.

This sequence was found in a young woman with Graves disease. The gene calls are TRBV20-1 and TRBJ2-7; 7 bases map to TRBD1. The input for sequencing was peripheral blood mononuclear cells (PBMCs), taken at new diagnosis, from a patient treated with antithyroid drugs. The CDR3 reads CSARPGQWTYEQYF. CDR3 nucleotide sequence: TGCAGTGCTAGACCGGGACAGTGGACCTACGAGCAGTACTTC.